These 21 T cell receptor beta chains share one sample of origin, sequenced in a study of blood T cell repertoires in COVID-19 (dated by TCRdb to the early 2020s). Receptor libraries were prepared by the immunoSEQ multiplex PCR assay. This is the immuneACCESS table as TCRdb keeps it, with only in-frame sequences that have V and J called. A part of the clones is gone; compared with another copy, unresolved V genes explain less than half, and the rest is unexplained. In all, the sample holds about 54,000 clones, and roughly 85% of those were seen once. About 12% of the sample rests with the top ten. The sequenced material came from peripheral blood. The receptors originated from a human donor in a cohort sampled during active COVID-19.

The gene calls are TRBV29-1 and TRBJ2-1; 12 positions match TRBD2. This CDR3 has 16 amino acids. The germline CDR1 and CDR2 sequences are SQVTM and ANQGSEA. J lost 0 bases, V lost 2 bases, and 2 bases had no gene match. CDR3: CSVELAGGPSYNEQFF. In nucleotides, the CDR3 is TGCAGCGTTGAACTAGCGGGAGGGCCCTCCTACAATGAGCAGTTCTTC.

The table lists this clone with many counts. CDR3 sequence: CASSFSGQGDGDYEQYF. The CDR3 region has the DNA TGTGCCAGCAGTTTCTCAGGACAGGGAGACGGGGATTACGAGCAGTACTTC. The chain employs TRBV27 and TRBJ2-7, with 8 bases identical to TRBD1. Germline CDR1 MNHEY, CDR2 SMNVEV (reference sequence). There are 17 residues in the CDR3. Unmatched junction bases numbered 14, after V lost 3 bases and J lost 4 bases.

This clone is medium-sized. The same CDR3 is also encoded by other DNA sequences in this sample. The rearrangement links TRBV27 to TRBJ2-7; possibly TRBD2 for D (5 bases). The germline V gene has CDR1 MNHEY and CDR2 SMNVEV (reference sequence). The CDR3 runs to 13 residues. V was trimmed by 6 bases and J by 6 bases, leaving 15 bases between them. The CDR3 reads CASSPTVAGEQYF. The CDR3 DNA sequence: TGTGCCAGCAGCCCTACCGTGGCGGGCGAGCAGTACTTC.

The rearrangement uses TRBV11-3 and TRBJ2-6; TRBD1 matches at 9 bases. The CDR3 is made up of 20 amino acids. V was pared by 6 bases and J by 0 bases, with 15 bases of the junction left unmatched. Germline V lookup: CDR1 SGHNT, CDR2 YENEEA. CDR3 DNA sequence: TGTGCCAGCAGTCAGAGGGAAAATGGACAGGGGCACTCTGGGGCCAACGTCCTGACTTTC. It yields the protein CASSQRENGQGHSGANVLTF.

The rearrangement uses TRBV3-1 (or the pseudogene TRBV3-2) and TRBJ2-3; TRBD2 agrees at 10 bases. The germline V gene has CDR1 LGHDT and CDR2 YNNKEL (reference sequence). CDR3 length equals 18 residues. J gave up 3 bases and V 4 bases, and 13 bases lay outside the gene matches. The DNA for the CDR3 is TGTGCCAGCAGCCTACAACAGGGGCAGCGGGAGGGTACAGATACGCAGTATTTT. It yields the protein CASSLQQGQREGTDTQYF.

There are a few counts of this clone. V usage is TRBV30 and J usage is TRBJ2-7; TRBD1 agrees at 7 bases. V lost 2 bases, J lost 6 bases, and 10 bases stayed unmatched. CDR1 and CDR2 (germline): GTSNPN, SVGIG (reference sequence). The CDR3 extends over 14 amino acids. The CDR3 coding sequence is TGTGCCTGGAGTAGGGGGCGCTCCTCTCCCGAGCAGTACTTC. Its translation: CAWSRGRSSPEQYF. The variable domain in full, with the rest retrieved from reference TRBV30 and TRBJ2-7, is SQTIHQWPATLVQPVGSPLSLECTVEGTSNPNLYWYRQAAGRGLQLLFYSVGIGQISSEVPQNLSASRPQDRQFILSSKKLLLSDSGFYLCAWSRGRSSPEQYFGPGTRLTVT.

The chain links TRBV4-1 to TRBJ2-5; possible D gene TRBD1, 5 bases. The CDR3 is 14 residues long. Germline-derived CDR1 and CDR2 are MGHRA and YSYEKL. Trimming took 0 bases from V and 4 from J, leaving 9 bases between them. The CDR3 DNA is TGCGCCAGCAGCCAAGACGGGCAGGGAGAGACCCAGTACTTC. Its translation: CASSQDGQGETQYF.

The gene calls are TRBV29-1 and TRBJ1-2; D is perhaps TRBD1 (5 bases). Germline CDR1 is SQVTM and CDR2 is ANQGSEA. The CDR3 sequence is 12 residues long. The V end was cut by 1 base, the J end by 8 bases, with 11 bases between. The CDR3 reads CSVEVEGRGYTF. CDR3 bases: TGCAGCGTTGAAGTAGAGGGGAGGGGCTACACCTTC.

By sample share, this clone is medium-sized. This rearrangement joins TRBV4-3 to TRBJ2-5; 9 positions match TRBD1. Germline V gene sequence: CDR1 LGHNA, CDR2 YSLEER. The CDR3 has 16 amino acids. V was pared by 3 bases and J by 2 bases, with 7 bases of the junction left unmatched. CDR3 in amino acids: CASSQGDRVWQETQYF. CDR3 in DNA: TGCGCCAGCAGCCAGGGGGACAGGGTTTGGCAAGAGACCCAGTACTTC.

Within the sample, this clone is medium-sized (0.01 to 0.1%). This sequence joins TRBV7-8 and TRBJ2-7; 8 bases are shared with TRBD2. The CDR3 has 18 residues. The germline CDR1 and CDR2 sequences are SGHVS and FQNEAQ. J lost 2 bases, V lost 6 bases, and 18 bases had no gene match. In nucleotides, the CDR3 is TGTGCCAGCAGTTCCCCCCAAGGGCTGCGGGAGGCTACCTACGAGCAGTACTTC. Residues: CASSSPQGLREATYEQYF.

The chain links TRBV10-2 to TRBJ1-3; D ambiguous. CDR1 and CDR2 from the germline V gene are WSHSY and SAAADI. Trimming took off 6 bases at V and 0 bases at J, with 15 bases between the two ends. The CDR3 totals 16 residues. CDR3 protein: CASRPNSVGSGNTIYF. The CDR3, as DNA: TGCGCCAGCAGACCCAATAGCGTGGGCTCTGGAAACACCATATATTTT.

This clone has only one observation. The chain links TRBV7-2 to TRBJ1-1, with 9 bases that match TRBD1. Germline V gives CDR1 SGHTA, CDR2 FQGNSA. The V and J ends lost 5 bases and 4 bases, in that order; junction bases with no gene match: 11. This CDR3 region has 16 residues. Here the CDR3 DNA reads TGTGCCAGCAGCCCCTCCACCGGGACAGGGCGCACTGAAGCTTTCTTT. The encoded protein is CASSPSTGTGRTEAFF.

The chain carries TRBV28 and TRBJ1-4, with 7 bases fitting TRBD1. The CDR3 is 16 amino acids. Trimming took 2 bases from V and 2 from J; bases not matched to a gene: 5. Germline lookup yields CDR1 MDHEN and CDR2 SYDVKM. The CDR3: CASSLLGTATNEKLFF. In DNA form, the CDR3 reads TGTGCCAGCAGTTTACTTGGGACAGCCACTAATGAAAAACTGTTTTTT.

The chain combines TRBV30 with TRBJ1-1; possible D gene TRBD1, 6 bases. Per the germline V gene, CDR1 is GTSNPN and CDR2 is SVGIG (reference sequence). The CDR3 is made up of 13 amino acids. The V end was cut by 1 base, the J end by 3 bases, with 9 bases between. The CDR3 sequence: CAWSDRVYTEAFF. In nucleotides, the CDR3 is TGTGCCTGGAGTGACAGGGTTTACACTGAAGCTTTCTTT. Full variable domain (remainder filled in from reference TRBV30 and TRBJ1-1): SQTIHQWPATLVQPVGSPLSLECTVEGTSNPNLYWYRQAAGRGLQLLFYSVGIGQISSEVPQNLSASRPQDRQFILSSKKLLLSDSGFYLCAWSDRVYTEAFFGQGTRLTVV.

This rearrangement joins TRBV7-2 to TRBJ2-1, with a weak D call TRBD1 (6 bases). Germline V gene sequence: CDR1 SGHTA, CDR2 FQGNSA. The CDR3 sequence is 14 residues long. Deletions cut 0 bases from V and 9 bases from J, with 12 bases between. CDR3 sequence: CASSLAYRVVEQFF. DNA for the CDR3: TGTGCCAGCAGCTTAGCGTACAGGGTGGTTGAGCAGTTCTTC.

The chain has TRBV7-3 and TRBJ2-1; unclear D gene. The CDR3 has 15 amino acids. Germline CDR1 SGHTA, CDR2 FQGTGA. V dropped 4 bases and J dropped 0 bases, with 10 bases sitting between them. The CDR3 nucleotides read TGTGCCAGCAGCTCCTACTCCTTCTCCTACAATGAGCAGTTCTTC. Translation: CASSSYSFSYNEQFF. Drawing the rest from reference TRBV7-3 and TRBJ2-1, the complete variable domain is GAGVSQTPSNKVTEKGKYVELRCDPISGHTALYWYRQSLGQGPEFLIYFQGTGAADDSGLPNDRFFAVRPEGSVSTLKIQRTERGDSAVYLCASSSYSFSYNEQFFGPGTRLTVL.

The chain couples TRBV6-1 to TRBJ2-5, with D unclear. Between the trimmed V and J ends, which lost 0 bases and 1 base, there was a span of 9 bases. The CDR3 length is 15 residues. The germline V gene has CDR1 MNHNS and CDR2 SASEGT. This CDR3 is CASSEASLTQETQYF. The CDR3 DNA reads as TGTGCCAGCAGTGAAGCTAGCCTGACCCAAGAGACCCAGTACTTC.

This clone appeared a few times. V gene TRBV15 combines with J gene TRBJ1-1; D not certain. The V and J ends lost 1 base and 1 base respectively, with 7 bases between them. CDR3 size: 14 residues. Germline loops: CDR1 LNHNV, CDR2 YYDKDF (reference sequence). The CDR3 region is CATSRGGGNTEAFF. The CDR3 nucleotides read TGTGCCACCAGCAGAGGGGGAGGGAACACTGAAGCTTTCTTT.

This clone was seen only a few times. This CDR3 is CASPSPPGESSYNEQFF. CDR3 DNA sequence: TGTGCCAGCCCTTCCCCCCCCGGGGAGAGCTCCTACAATGAGCAGTTCTTC. The V and J genes are TRBV5-8 and TRBJ2-1; D is possibly TRBD2 (5 bases). Germline CDR1 is SGHTS and CDR2 is YDEGEE. The CDR3 runs 17 residues. Trimming cost V 7 bases and J 0 bases, with 20 bases left between them.

This clone was seen more than once but under ten times. The chain combines TRBV30 with TRBJ2-1; 9 bases align to TRBD1. The germline V gene has CDR1 GTSNPN and CDR2 SVGIG (reference sequence). CDR3 size: 11 residues. The V and J ends lost 5 bases and 13 bases, in that order; junction bases with no gene match: 6. CDR3 coding DNA: TGTGCCTGGGGGACAGGGCCGGCACAGTTCTTC. Translated: CAWGTGPAQFF.

This clone was observed a single time. The chain has TRBV19 and TRBJ2-6; D unclear. Germline lookup yields CDR1 LNHDA and CDR2 SQIVND (reference sequence). The CDR3 length is 19 residues. The ends were cut back, 4 bases at V and 0 bases at J, with 19 bases in the middle. The CDR3 DNA sequence: TGTGCCAGTAGTAACGAGACGACACAAATCCTCTCTGGGGCCAACGTCCTGACTTTC. It translates to CASSNETTQILSGANVLTF.